This entry lists 32 T cell receptor beta chains sequenced from one sample in a study of identical twins. TCRdb called the 5' RACE reads again in MiXCR, with one record for every CDR3 protein. The table records a few hundred thousand distinct CDR3 sequences, 9.5% to 15% of them present only once. This same sample was also part of a study on yellow fever vaccine responses in identical twins.

Input material: memory (CD45RO+) T cells sorted from blood. These receptors all come from a woman aged 18 to 35 in good health.

This clonotype was recorded many times. The V and J genes are TRBV12-3 or TRBV12-4 and TRBJ2-1, with D perhaps TRBD2 (5 bases). Trimming removed 6 bases at V and 9 bases at J, with 12 bases between. The CDR3 loop spans 12 amino acids. This CDR3 reads CASSNTGVEQFF. The CDR3 nucleotides are TGTGCCAGCAGCAACACCGGGGTTGAGCAGTTCTTC.

V gene TRBV2 combines with J gene TRBJ2-1, with D unresolved. Germline V CDR1 and CDR2: SNHLY, FYNNEI. The CDR3 extends over 13 amino acids. V lost 6 bases and J 8 bases, leaving 14 bases between the germline ends. DNA for the CDR3: TGTGCCAGCAGGGTGACATTATTGGATGAGCAGTTCTTC. Amino acids: CASRVTLLDEQFF.

This clonotype was seen more than once but under ten times. This sequence joins TRBV12-3 or TRBV12-4 and TRBJ2-7; D tentatively fits TRBD1 or TRBD2 (6 bases each). V lost 8 bases and J lost 5, with 25 bases in between. This CDR3 spans 16 amino acids. CDR3 in DNA: TGTGCCAGCGGAGAGGGGGGATCGGCTAGCGCGGACGAGCAGTACTTC. Translated, it gives CASGEGGSASADEQYF.

The V and J genes are TRBV6-6 and TRBJ2-2; TRBD1 might be the D (5 bases). V lost 6 bases, J lost 4 bases, and 12 bases lay in between. The CDR3 runs to 14 residues. The germline gives CDR1 MNHNY, CDR2 SVGAGI (reference sequence). The CDR3 is CASRGESGTGELFF. As DNA, the CDR3 is TGTGCCAGCAGAGGGGAATCGGGCACCGGGGAGCTGTTTTTT.

The rearrangement uses TRBV24-1 and TRBJ1-5, with D perhaps matching TRBD1 (5 bases). Trimming shortened V by 4 bases and J by 0 bases, and 9 bases separated the two germline ends. This CDR3 comprises 15 residues. The germline CDR1 and CDR2 sequences are KGHDR and SFDVKD. DNA of the CDR3: TGTGCCACCAGTGAGGGACTGTATAGCAATCAGCCCCAGCATTTT. Translating it yields CATSEGLYSNQPQHF.

The genes are TRBV3-1 and TRBJ2-7; D perhaps matches TRBD2 (6 bases). V lost 5 bases, J lost 0 bases, and 20 bases lay in between. The length of the CDR3 is 17 residues. Germline-derived CDR1 and CDR2 are LGHDT and YNNKEL (reference sequence). CDR3 protein: CASSSSFSGVSSYEQYF. The CDR3 DNA sequence: TGTGCCAGCAGCAGCTCCTTCTCGGGGGTAAGCTCCTACGAGCAGTACTTC.

The rearrangement uses TRBV29-1 and TRBJ1-2, with D hard to call. V lost 4 bases, J lost 5 bases, and 14 bases lay in between. The germline V gene has CDR1 SQVTM and CDR2 ANQGSEA. The CDR3 is 13 amino acids. The CDR3 protein is CSVGSEYLYGYTF. In DNA form, the CDR3 reads TGCAGCGTTGGTTCAGAGTACCTTTATGGCTACACCTTC.

The rearrangement links TRBV28 to TRBJ2-7, with D unclear. This CDR3 has 12 amino acids. Trimming shortened V by 5 bases and J by 2 bases, and 7 bases separated the two germline ends. CDR1 is MDHEN, CDR2 SYDVKM, per germline. Here the CDR3 DNA reads TGTGCCAGCAGTCATCAGCCCTACGAGCAGTACTTC. It yields the protein CASSHQPYEQYF.

V is TRBV28 and J is TRBJ1-4, with a tentative D call TRBD1 (6 bases). Trimming stripped 5 bases from V and 8 bases from J, with 15 bases between. The CDR3 length is 14 residues. Germline CDR1 reads MDHEN; CDR2 reads SYDVKM. Written as DNA, the CDR3 is TGTGCCAGCAGTAGAACAGGGAAATTGGAAAAACTGTTTTTT. Its protein product is CASSRTGKLEKLFF. The full variable domain, with the rest looked up from reference TRBV28 and TRBJ1-4, is DVKVTQSSRYLVKRTGEKVFLECVQDMDHENMFWYRQDPGLGLRLIYFSYDVKMKEKGDIPEGYSVSREKKERFSLILESASTNQTSMYLCASSRTGKLEKLFFGSGTQLSVL.

This clonotype has at least ten counts. The chain uses TRBV4-3 and TRBJ2-2; TRBD1 is a possible D gene (5 bases). V shed 0 bases and J shed 1 base, with 12 bases lying between them. Germline V gene lookup returns CDR1 LGHNA and CDR2 YSLEER. CDR3 length: 17 residues. The CDR3 is CASSQDYRLGNTGELFF. The CDR3, as DNA: TGCGCCAGCAGCCAAGATTACAGGTTGGGGAACACCGGGGAGCTGTTTTTT.

This clonotype was seen a handful of times. V usage is TRBV20-1 and J usage is TRBJ2-3, with 10 nucleotides matching TRBD2. There are 16 residues in the CDR3. CDR1 is DFQATT, CDR2 SNEGSKA, per germline (reference sequence). V shed 4 bases, J shed 5 bases, and the junction held 12 bases outside the gene matches. The CDR3, as DNA: TGCAGTGCTACCCCCCAGCGGGGGGGTACCGGAGATACGCAGTATTTT. Its translation is CSATPQRGGTGDTQYF.

The V and J genes are TRBV20-1 and TRBJ2-3; 7 nucleotides agree with TRBD2. Germline V gene sequence: CDR1 DFQATT, CDR2 SNEGSKA (reference sequence). Losses at the gene ends were 0 bases for V and 0 bases for J; bases not matched to a gene: 6. The CDR3 loop spans 16 amino acids. The CDR3, as DNA: TGCAGTGCTAGAGAACTAGGAGCGGGAAGCACAGATACGCAGTATTTT. This translates into CSARELGAGSTDTQYF.

The chain carries TRBV18 and TRBJ2-2; D unresolved. Germline assignment: CDR1 KGHSH and CDR2 LQKENI. V was pared by 3 bases and J by 7 bases, with 9 bases between. This CDR3 is built from 13 residues. CDR3 bases: TGTGCCAGCTCACCGACGAGAGACGGGGAGCTGTTTTTT. It yields the protein CASSPTRDGELFF.

This clonotype showed up just a few times. This chain joins TRBV5-1 and TRBJ1-1; 9 nucleotides agree with TRBD1. The CDR3 contains 17 residues. Trimming at V came to 4 bases and at J to 0 bases, leaving 10 bases not matched to a gene. The V gene's germline CDR1 is SGHRS and CDR2 YFSETQ. CDR3 coding DNA: TGCGCCAGCAGCCGCCAGGGACAGGGAACCATGAACACTGAAGCTTTCTTT. This encodes CASSRQGQGTMNTEAFF.

This clonotype was recorded only once. The chain is built from TRBV7-2 and TRBJ2-3, with D possibly matching TRBD1 (6 bases). Germline V gene sequence: CDR1 SGHTA, CDR2 FQGNSA. The CDR3 is 15 amino acids. V was trimmed by 4 bases and J by 4 bases, leaving 15 bases between them. CDR3 bases: TGTGCCAGCAGCTCGAATAGTCAGGGGTCAGATACGCAGTATTTT. Translation: CASSSNSQGSDTQYF.

This chain uses TRBV12-3 or TRBV12-4 with TRBJ2-4; 8 bases align to TRBD2. Germline trimming cut 3 bases from V and 1 base from J; bases unmatched to any gene: 5. The CDR3 contains 16 residues. CDR3 coding DNA: TGTGCCAGCAGTTTCAGCGGGAGCTTCGCCAAAAACATTCAGTACTTC. Translated: CASSFSGSFAKNIQYF.

This chain joins TRBV7-2 and TRBJ1-1; D unresolved. The CDR3 loop spans 13 amino acids. Looked up from germline, CDR1 is SGHTA and CDR2 is FQGNSA. The V end was cut by 4 bases, the J end by 10 bases, with 16 bases between. CDR3 DNA sequence: TGTGCCAGCAGCTCAGAGGGAGGGAGGGCAGCTTTCTTT. Its translation is CASSSEGGRAAFF.

The J gene is TRBJ2-7, the V gene TRBV6-6; D ambiguous. Looked up from germline, CDR1 is MNHNY and CDR2 is SVGAGI (reference sequence). The V and J ends lost 3 bases and 4 bases respectively, with 10 bases between them. This CDR3 has 13 amino acids. CDR3 in DNA: TGTGCCAGCAGTTATTATGACTGGTACGAGCAGTACTTC. Its protein product is CASSYYDWYEQYF.

This clonotype was observed a few times. The V gene is TRBV18, the J gene TRBJ2-5; D may be TRBD1 (5 bases). Trimming removed 4 bases from V and 4 bases from J, with 16 bases in between. CDR1 is KGHSH, CDR2 LQKENI, per germline. CDR3 length: 15 residues. This CDR3 reads CASSRGITGAETQYF. The CDR3 coding sequence is TGTGCCAGCTCACGGGGCATCACCGGTGCAGAGACCCAGTACTTC.

Ten or more counts support this clonotype. The J gene is TRBJ2-1, the V gene TRBV27; D is unresolved. The CDR3 sequence is 16 residues long. Germline CDR1 reads MNHEY; CDR2 reads SMNVEV (reference sequence). V dropped 4 bases and J dropped 3 bases, with 16 bases sitting between them. This chain's CDR3 is CASSSPTQNLYNEQFF. CDR3 DNA: TGTGCCAGCAGTTCCCCGACTCAAAACCTCTACAATGAGCAGTTCTTC.

CDR3 amino acids: CASSAGVTGTGELFF. The CDR3 DNA reads as TGTGCCAGCAGCGCTGGAGTAACAGGGACCGGGGAGCTGTTTTTT. The chain joins TRBV11-2 to TRBJ2-2; TRBD1 is a possible D gene (6 bases). This CDR3 has 15 residues. V lost 5 bases, J lost 5 bases, and 15 bases lay in between. CDR1 SGHAT and CDR2 FQNNGV come from the germline V gene.

In this sample, this clonotype turned up many times. V and J are TRBV12-3 or TRBV12-4 and TRBJ1-4; D remains ambiguous. The CDR3 totals 12 residues. Trimming took 2 bases from V and 8 from J, leaving 6 bases between them. The CDR3 loop is CASSLSGEKLFF. The CDR3 DNA is TGTGCCAGCAGTTTATCAGGAGAAAAACTGTTTTTT.

This clonotype was counted a few times. V gene TRBV4-1 combines with J gene TRBJ2-3, with 12 bases aligning to TRBD2. Germline assignment: CDR1 MGHRA and CDR2 YSYEKL. With 4 bases clipped from V and 4 bases from J, the junction kept 3 bases outside the gene matches. CDR3 length: 15 amino acids. This CDR3 is CASSRTSGTSDTQYF. The CDR3 coding sequence is TGCGCCAGCAGCCGGACTAGCGGGACCTCAGATACGCAGTATTTT.

The gene calls are TRBV28 and TRBJ2-3; TRBD2 aligns across 7 bases. CDR3 size: 15 residues. Unmatched junction bases numbered 8, after V lost 3 bases and J lost 5 bases. The germline gives CDR1 MDHEN, CDR2 SYDVKM. The CDR3 is CASSFGGRAQDTQYF. DNA of the CDR3: TGTGCCAGCAGTTTCGGTGGGAGGGCCCAAGATACGCAGTATTTT.

This clonotype came up many times. This chain connects TRBV6-1 to TRBJ1-1, with a tentative D call TRBD1 (6 bases). CDR1 and CDR2 from the germline V gene are MNHNS and SASEGT. The CDR3 consists of 13 residues. V was trimmed by 6 bases and J by 4 bases, leaving 12 bases between them. The CDR3 DNA reads as TGTGCCAGCAGCGCAACAGGGTCCACTGAAGCTTTCTTT. It codes for CASSATGSTEAFF.

This chain connects TRBV2 to TRBJ2-2; no clear D gene. Germline V gives CDR1 SNHLY, CDR2 FYNNEI. The V end was cut by 4 bases, the J end by 8 bases, with 11 bases between. The CDR3 covers 13 residues. The CDR3 nucleotides are TGTGCCAGCAGTGCTAGTGAAGGTGGGGAGCTGTTTTTT. The encoded protein is CASSASEGGELFF.

V usage is TRBV6-5 and J usage is TRBJ2-3; a possible D gene is TRBD2 (5 bases). The CDR3 runs to 14 residues. Germline CDR1 MNHEY, CDR2 SVGAGI. V was cut by 4 bases and J by 0 bases, with 8 bases left in between. As DNA, the CDR3 is TGTGCCAGCAGTTCTCGGGGAAGCACAGATACGCAGTATTTT. Protein product: CASSSRGSTDTQYF.

The J gene is TRBJ1-2, the V gene TRBV18; perhaps TRBD1 as D (5 bases). V dropped 5 bases and J dropped 0 bases, with 13 bases sitting between them. In germline, CDR1 is KGHSH, CDR2 LQKENI. There are 15 residues in the CDR3. Here the CDR3 DNA reads TGTGCCAGCTCAGGTACAGACAGTGCTAACTATGGCTACACCTTC. It is translated as CASSGTDSANYGYTF.

Many counts were recorded for this clonotype. This chain links TRBV3-1 with TRBJ1-6, with D possibly matching TRBD1 (5 bases). Germline CDR1 and CDR2: LGHDT and YNNKEL (reference sequence). The CDR3 runs 16 residues. Trimming left V 1 base short and J 9 bases short, with 16 bases between. The CDR3 coding sequence is TGTGCCAGCAGCCAAGGAACAGGACCTTCCTTTTCACCCCTCCACTTT. It is translated as CASSQGTGPSFSPLHF. Looking up the rest from reference TRBV3-1 and TRBJ1-6 gives the full variable domain: DTAVSQTPKYLVTQMGNDKSIKCEQNLGHDTMYWYKQDSKKFLKIMFSYNNKELIINETVPNRFSPKSPDKAHLNLHINSLELGDSAVYFCASSQGTGPSFSPLHFGNGTRLTVT.

The table lists this clonotype with a few counts. V usage is TRBV10-1 and J usage is TRBJ2-1; 10 nucleotides line up with TRBD2. Germline lookup yields CDR1 WNHNN and CDR2 SYGVQD (reference sequence). This CDR3 contains 13 residues. V shed 3 bases and J 10 bases; nucleotides not matched to a gene: 3. The CDR3 reads CASSDELAGEQFF. The CDR3 DNA follows: TGCGCCAGCAGTGACGAACTAGCGGGGGAGCAGTTCTTC.

V is TRBV5-1 and J is TRBJ2-3; D may be TRBD1 (5 bases). Germline loops: CDR1 SGHRS, CDR2 YFSETQ. The CDR3 contains 14 residues. Trimming removed 4 bases at V and 6 bases at J, with 15 bases between. CDR3 DNA: TGCGCCAGCAGCCGCGAGTTGTGGGGCGATACGCAGTATTTT. This codes for CASSRELWGDTQYF. Full variable domain (missing parts from reference TRBV5-1 and TRBJ2-3): KAGVTQTPRYLIKTRGQQVTLSCSPISGHRSVSWYQQTPGQGLQFLFEYFSETQRNKGNFPGRFSGRQFSNSRSEMNVSTLELGDSALYLCASSRELWGDTQYFGPGTRLTVL.

The V and J genes are TRBV4-1 and TRBJ2-3; D not certain. In germline, CDR1 is MGHRA, CDR2 YSYEKL. Between the trimmed V and J ends, which lost 8 bases and 2 bases, there was a span of 11 bases. The CDR3 covers 13 residues. CDR3 sequence (DNA): TGCGCCAGCGCCGAGGTTAACACAGATACGCAGTATTTT. Encoded protein: CASAEVNTDTQYF.